Many counts were recorded for the clone carrying this T cell receptor beta chain. TCRdb re-called the 5' RACE reads through MiXCR, storing one row per CDR3 protein. The profile covers around 1.7 million distinct CDR3 sequences, with under 35% appearing a single time and 0.25% to 0.3% taken by the ten largest. The sample comes from a study of identical twins. Germline V gives CDR1 MNHEY, CDR2 SMNVEV (reference sequence). The CDR3 is 13 amino acids. V lost 2 bases and J 8 bases, leaving 7 bases between the germline ends. The source is a newborn girl in good health. The chain employs TRBV27 and TRBJ1-6; D is unresolved. Sequenced sample: cord blood. For the CDR3, the DNA is TGTGCCAGCAGTTTAGCCGGTTATTCACCCCTCCACTTT. Its translation is CASSLAGYSPLHF.